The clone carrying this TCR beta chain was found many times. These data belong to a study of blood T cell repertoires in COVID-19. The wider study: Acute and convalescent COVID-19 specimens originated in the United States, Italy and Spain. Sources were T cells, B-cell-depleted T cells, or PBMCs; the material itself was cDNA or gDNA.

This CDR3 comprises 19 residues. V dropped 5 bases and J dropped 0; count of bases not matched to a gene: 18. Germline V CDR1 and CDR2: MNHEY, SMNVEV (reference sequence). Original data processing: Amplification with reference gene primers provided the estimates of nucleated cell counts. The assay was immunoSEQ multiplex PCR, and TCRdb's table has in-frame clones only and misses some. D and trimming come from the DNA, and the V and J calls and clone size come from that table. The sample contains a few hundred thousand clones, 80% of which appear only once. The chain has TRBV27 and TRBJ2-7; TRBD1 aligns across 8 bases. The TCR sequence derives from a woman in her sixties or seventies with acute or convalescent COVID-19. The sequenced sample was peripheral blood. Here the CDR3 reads CASSLTRTGLRYSSYEQYF. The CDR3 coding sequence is TGTGCCAGCAGTCTAACCCGGACAGGGCTACGCTATAGCTCCTACGAGCAGTACTTC.